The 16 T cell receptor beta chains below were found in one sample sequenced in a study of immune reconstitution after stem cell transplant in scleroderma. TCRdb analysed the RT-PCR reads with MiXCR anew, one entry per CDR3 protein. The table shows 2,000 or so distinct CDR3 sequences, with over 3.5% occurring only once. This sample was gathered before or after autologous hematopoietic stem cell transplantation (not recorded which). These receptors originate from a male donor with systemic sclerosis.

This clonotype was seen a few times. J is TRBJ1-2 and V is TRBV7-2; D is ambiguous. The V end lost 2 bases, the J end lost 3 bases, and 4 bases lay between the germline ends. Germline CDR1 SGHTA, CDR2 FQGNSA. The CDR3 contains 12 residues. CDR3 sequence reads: CASSLSDYGYTF. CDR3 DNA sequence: TGTGCCAGCAGCTTATCAGACTATGGCTACACCTTC.

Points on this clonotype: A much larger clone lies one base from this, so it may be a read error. CDR3 residues: CASSGRGGGEDEQYF. The CDR3 region has the DNA TGTGCCAGCAGTGGCCGAGGGGGAGGGGAGGATGAGCAGTACTTC. This chain joins TRBV25-1 and TRBJ2-7; D may be TRBD2 (7 bases). V was shortened by 4 bases and J by 7 bases, with 20 bases between the two germline ends. The CDR3 loop spans 15 amino acids. Germline V gene sequence: CDR1 MGHDK, CDR2 SYGVNS.

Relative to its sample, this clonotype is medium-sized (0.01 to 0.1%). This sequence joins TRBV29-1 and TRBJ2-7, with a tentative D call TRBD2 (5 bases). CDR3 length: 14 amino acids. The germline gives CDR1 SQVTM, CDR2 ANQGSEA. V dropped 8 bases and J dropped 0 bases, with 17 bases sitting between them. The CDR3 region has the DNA TGCAGCATTCACTCGGGGTCCAGCTCCTACGAGCAGTACTTC. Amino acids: CSIHSGSSSYEQYF.

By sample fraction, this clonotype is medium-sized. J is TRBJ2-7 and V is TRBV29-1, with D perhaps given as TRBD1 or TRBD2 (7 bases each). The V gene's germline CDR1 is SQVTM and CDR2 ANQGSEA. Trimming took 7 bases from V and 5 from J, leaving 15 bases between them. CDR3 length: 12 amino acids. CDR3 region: CSGGEGANEQYF. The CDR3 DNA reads TGCAGCGGCGGGGAGGGGGCCAACGAGCAGTACTTC.

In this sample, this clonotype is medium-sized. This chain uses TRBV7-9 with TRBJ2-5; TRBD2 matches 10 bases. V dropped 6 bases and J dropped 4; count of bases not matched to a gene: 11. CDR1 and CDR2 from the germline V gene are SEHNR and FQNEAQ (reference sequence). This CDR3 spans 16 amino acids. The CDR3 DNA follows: TGTGCCAGCAGGGCAGGACTAGCGGAGAGGGGAGAGACCCAGTACTTC. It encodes CASRAGLAERGETQYF.

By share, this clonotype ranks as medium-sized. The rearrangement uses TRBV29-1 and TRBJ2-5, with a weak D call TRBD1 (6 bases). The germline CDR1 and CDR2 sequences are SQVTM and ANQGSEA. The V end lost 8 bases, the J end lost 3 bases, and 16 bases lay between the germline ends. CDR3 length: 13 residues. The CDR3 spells CSTRPGTKETQYF. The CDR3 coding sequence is TGCAGCACACGACCCGGGACAAAAGAGACCCAGTACTTC.

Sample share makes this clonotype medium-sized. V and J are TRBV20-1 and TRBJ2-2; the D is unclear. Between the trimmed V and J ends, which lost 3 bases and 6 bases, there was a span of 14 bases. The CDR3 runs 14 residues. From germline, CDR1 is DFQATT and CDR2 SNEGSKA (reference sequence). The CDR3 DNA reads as TGCAGTGCTAGTGTCCACGGAGAGGCCGGGGAGCTGTTTTTT. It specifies CSASVHGEAGELFF.

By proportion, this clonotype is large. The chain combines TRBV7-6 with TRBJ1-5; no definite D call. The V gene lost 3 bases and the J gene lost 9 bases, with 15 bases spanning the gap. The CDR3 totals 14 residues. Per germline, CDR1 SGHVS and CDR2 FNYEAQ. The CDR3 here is CASSFRQAGGPQHF. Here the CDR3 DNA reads TGTGCCAGCAGCTTTAGGCAGGCCGGAGGGCCCCAGCATTTT.

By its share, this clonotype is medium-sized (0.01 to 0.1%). This CDR3 reads CSARRGVPNEQFF. The CDR3, as DNA: TGCAGTGCTAGGCGGGGGGTACCCAATGAGCAGTTCTTC. V gene TRBV20-1 combines with J gene TRBJ2-1, with TRBD2 matching 8 bases. This CDR3 has 13 amino acids. After removal of 3 bases from V and 6 bases from J, the junction contained 4 bases not matched to a gene. Germline V gene lookup returns CDR1 DFQATT and CDR2 SNEGSKA (reference sequence).

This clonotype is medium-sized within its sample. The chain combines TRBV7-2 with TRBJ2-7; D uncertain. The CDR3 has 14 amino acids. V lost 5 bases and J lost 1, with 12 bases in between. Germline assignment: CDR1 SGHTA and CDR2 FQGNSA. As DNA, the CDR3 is TGTGCCAGCAGCACAGACGCTAGTTCCTACGAGCAGTACTTC. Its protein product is CASSTDASSYEQYF.

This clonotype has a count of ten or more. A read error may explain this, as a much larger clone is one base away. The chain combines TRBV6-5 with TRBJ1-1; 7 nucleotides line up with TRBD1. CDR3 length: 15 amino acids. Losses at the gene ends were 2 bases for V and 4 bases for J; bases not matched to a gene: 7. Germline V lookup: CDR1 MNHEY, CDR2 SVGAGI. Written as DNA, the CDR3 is TGTGCCAGCAGTTACGGAGCAGGGGGTGCCACTGAAGCTTTCTTT. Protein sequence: CASSYGAGGATEAFF.

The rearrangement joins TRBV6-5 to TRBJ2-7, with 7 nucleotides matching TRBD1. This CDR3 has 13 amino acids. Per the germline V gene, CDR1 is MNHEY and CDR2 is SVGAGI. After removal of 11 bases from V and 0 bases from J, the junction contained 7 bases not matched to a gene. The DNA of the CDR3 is TGTGCCTGCGGACAGGAGCTCTCCTACGAGCAGTACTTC. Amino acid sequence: CACGQELSYEQYF.

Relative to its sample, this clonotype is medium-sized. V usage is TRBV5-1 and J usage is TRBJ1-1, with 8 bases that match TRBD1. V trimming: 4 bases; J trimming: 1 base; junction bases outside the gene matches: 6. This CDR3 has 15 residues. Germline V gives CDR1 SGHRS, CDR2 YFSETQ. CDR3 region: CASSGQGQGNTEAFF. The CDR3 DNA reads TGCGCCAGCAGCGGGCAAGGACAGGGGAACACTGAAGCTTTCTTT.

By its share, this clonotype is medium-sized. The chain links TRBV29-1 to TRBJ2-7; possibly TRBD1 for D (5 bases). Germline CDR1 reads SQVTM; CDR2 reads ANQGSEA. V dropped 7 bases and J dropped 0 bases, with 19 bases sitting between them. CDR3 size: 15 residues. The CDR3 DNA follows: TGCAGCGGTCAATTTGAGCAGGGAAACTCCTACGAGCAGTACTTC. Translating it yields CSGQFEQGNSYEQYF.

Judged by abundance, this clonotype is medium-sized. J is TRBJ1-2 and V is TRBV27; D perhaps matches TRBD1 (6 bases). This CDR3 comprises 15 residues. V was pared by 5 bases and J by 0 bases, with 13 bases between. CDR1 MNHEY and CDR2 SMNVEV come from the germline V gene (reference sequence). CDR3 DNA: TGTGCCAGCAGTAATCAGGGGAAAGCTAACTATGGCTACACCTTC. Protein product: CASSNQGKANYGYTF.

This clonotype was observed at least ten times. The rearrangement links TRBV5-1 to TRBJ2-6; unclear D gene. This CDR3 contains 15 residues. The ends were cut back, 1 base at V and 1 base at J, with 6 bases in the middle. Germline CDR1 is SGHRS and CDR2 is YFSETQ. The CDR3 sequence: CASSLQGSGANVLTF. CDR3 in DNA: TGCGCCAGCAGCTTGCAAGGTTCTGGGGCCAACGTCCTGACTTTC.